The clone carrying this T cell receptor beta chain came up once. The ends lost 5 bases at V and 3 bases at J; junction bases unmatched: 8. CDR1 and CDR2 from the germline V gene are GTSNPN and SVGIG (reference sequence). The CDR3 runs to 14 residues. The entry originates in a study of T cell changes during pregnancy in multiple sclerosis. Data came from immunoSEQ multiplex PCR; TCRdb stores just in-frame clones and leaves some out. The data show over 40,000 clones, 80% to 95% seen once. This receptor was identified in a female donor with multiple sclerosis, enrolled in a pregnancy study. This chain uses TRBV30 with TRBJ1-2; 8 bases map to TRBD1. Source: peripheral blood, taken in the third trimester of pregnancy. CDR3 sequence: CAWDLGQEDYGYTF. The DNA for the CDR3 is TGTGCCTGGGATCTGGGACAGGAGGACTATGGCTACACCTTC.